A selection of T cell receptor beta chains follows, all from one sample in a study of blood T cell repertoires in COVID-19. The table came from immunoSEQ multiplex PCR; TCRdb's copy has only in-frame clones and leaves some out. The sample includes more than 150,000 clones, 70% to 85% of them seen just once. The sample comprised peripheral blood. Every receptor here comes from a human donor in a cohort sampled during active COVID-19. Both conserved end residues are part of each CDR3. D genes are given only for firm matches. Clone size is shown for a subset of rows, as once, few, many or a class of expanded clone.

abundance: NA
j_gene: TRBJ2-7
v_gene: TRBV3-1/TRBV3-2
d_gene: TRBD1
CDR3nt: TGTGCCAGCAGCCAGGACAGGTTCTACGAGCAGTACTTC
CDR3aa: CASSQDRFYEQYF

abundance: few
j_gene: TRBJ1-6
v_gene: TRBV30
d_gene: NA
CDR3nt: TGTGCCTCCGAGGGCTCCTATAATTCACCCCTCCACTTT
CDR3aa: CASEGSYNSPLHF

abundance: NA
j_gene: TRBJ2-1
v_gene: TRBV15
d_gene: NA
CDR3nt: TGTGCCACCGAGGGGGGGGGAGCTCTCGGGAATGAGCAGTTCTTC
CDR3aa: CATEGGGALGNEQFF

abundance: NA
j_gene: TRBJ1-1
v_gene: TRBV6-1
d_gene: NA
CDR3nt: TGTGCCAGCAGTGATGGGGAGGGCACTGAAGCTTTCTTT
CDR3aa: CASSDGEGTEAFF

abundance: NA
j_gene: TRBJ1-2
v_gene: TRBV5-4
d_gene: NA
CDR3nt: TGTGCCAGCAGCTTGGCCGGGAGGGCGGCTGGCTACACCTTC
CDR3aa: CASSLAGRAAGYTF

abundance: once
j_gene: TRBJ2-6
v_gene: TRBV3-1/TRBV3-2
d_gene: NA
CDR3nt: TGTGCCAGCAGCCAACAGCGCTCTGGGGCCAACGTCCTGACTTTC
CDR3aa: CASSQQRSGANVLTF

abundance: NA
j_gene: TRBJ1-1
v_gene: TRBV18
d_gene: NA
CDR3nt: TGTGCCAGCTCACCAATGAGGTCCATGAACACTGAAGCTTTCTTT
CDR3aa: CASSPMRSMNTEAFF

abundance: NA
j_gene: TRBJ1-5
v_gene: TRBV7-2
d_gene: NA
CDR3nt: TGTGCCAGCAGCTTAGCTCCCGGTAATCAGCCCCAGCATTTT
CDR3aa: CASSLAPGNQPQHF

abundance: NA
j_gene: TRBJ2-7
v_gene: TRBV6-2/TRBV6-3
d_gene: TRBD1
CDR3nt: TGTGCCAGCAGTAAGGGACAGTTGCTCTACGAGCAGTACTTC
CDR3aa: CASSKGQLLYEQYF

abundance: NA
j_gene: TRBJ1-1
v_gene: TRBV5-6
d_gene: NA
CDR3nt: TGTGCCAGCAGCCTTGGACTCGAAGCTTTCTTT
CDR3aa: CASSLGLEAFF

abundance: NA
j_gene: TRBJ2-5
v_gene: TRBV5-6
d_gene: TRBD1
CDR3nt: TGTGCCAGCAGCCCCCAGACAGGGTTGGAAGAGACCCAGTACTTC
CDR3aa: CASSPQTGLEETQYF

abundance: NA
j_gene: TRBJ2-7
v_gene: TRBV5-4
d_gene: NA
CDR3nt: TGTGCCAGCAGCTTACGAGACTTTTCGGCCGAGCAGTACTTC
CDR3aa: CASSLRDFSAEQYF

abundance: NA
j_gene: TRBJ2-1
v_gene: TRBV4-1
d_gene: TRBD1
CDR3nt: TGCGCCAGCAGCCAAGAGGTCGGGAGACAGGGGCCCTACAATGAGCAGTTCTTC
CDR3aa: CASSQEVGRQGPYNEQFF

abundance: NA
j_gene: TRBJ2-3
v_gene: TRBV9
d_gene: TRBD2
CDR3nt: TGTGCCAGCAGCGTCAGCCTCGGGGGGGCTAGCACAGATACGCAGTATTTT
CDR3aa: CASSVSLGGASTDTQYF

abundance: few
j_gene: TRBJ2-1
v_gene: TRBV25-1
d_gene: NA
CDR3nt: TGTGCCAGCAGTGATGGCTGGGAGCAGTTCTTC
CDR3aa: CASSDGWEQFF

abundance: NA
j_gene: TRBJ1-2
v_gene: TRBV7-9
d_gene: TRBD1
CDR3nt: TGTGCCAGCAGCTCTACCGGGACAGGGAGTATGGGCTACACCTTC
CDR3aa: CASSSTGTGSMGYTF

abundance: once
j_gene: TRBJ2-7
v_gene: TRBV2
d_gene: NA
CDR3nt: TGTGCCAGCAGCTCGACACAAACCTACGAGCAGTACTTC
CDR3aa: CASSSTQTYEQYF

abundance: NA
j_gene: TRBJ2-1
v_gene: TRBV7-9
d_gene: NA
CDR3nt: TGTGCCAGCAGCTTTGGACTAACCCCACAATATGAGCAGTTCTTC
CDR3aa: CASSFGLTPQYEQFF

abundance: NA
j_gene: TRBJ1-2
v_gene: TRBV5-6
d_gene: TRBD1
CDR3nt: TGTGCCAGCAGCTCCGGGACAGCATACTATGGCTACACCTTC
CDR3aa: CASSSGTAYYGYTF

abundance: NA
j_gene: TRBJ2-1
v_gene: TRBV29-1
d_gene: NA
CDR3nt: TGCAGCGTTCCAGAAAGCTCCTACAATGAGCAGTTCTTC
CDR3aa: CSVPESSYNEQFF

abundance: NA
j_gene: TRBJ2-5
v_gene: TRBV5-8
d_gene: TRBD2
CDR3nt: TGTGCCAGCAGCTTGGGACTAGCGGGGGGGTATCGAGAGACCCAGTACTTC
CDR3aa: CASSLGLAGGYRETQYF

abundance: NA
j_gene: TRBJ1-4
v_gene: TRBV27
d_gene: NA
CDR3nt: TGTGCCAGCAGTCTGGCCCCGGGGGGAGCCACAACTAATGAAAAACTGTTTTTT
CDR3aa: CASSLAPGGATTNEKLFF

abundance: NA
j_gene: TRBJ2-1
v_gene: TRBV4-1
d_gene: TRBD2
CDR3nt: TGCGCCAGCAGCCAAGAAGCGGGGGTAAATGAGCAGTTCTTC
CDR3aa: CASSQEAGVNEQFF

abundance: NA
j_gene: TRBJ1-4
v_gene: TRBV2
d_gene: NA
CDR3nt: TGTGCCAGCAGGAATCGGGAAGGGTATGAAAAACTGTTTTTT
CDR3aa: CASRNREGYEKLFF

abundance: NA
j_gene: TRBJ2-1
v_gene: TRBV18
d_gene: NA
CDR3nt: TGTGCCAGCTCACCAAGGAAGCAGGGAGGAACGGATGAGCAGTTCTTC
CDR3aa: CASSPRKQGGTDEQFF

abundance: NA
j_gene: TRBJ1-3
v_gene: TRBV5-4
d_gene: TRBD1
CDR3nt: TGTGCCAGCAGCACGGGACAGGGAAACACCATATATTTT
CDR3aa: CASSTGQGNTIYF

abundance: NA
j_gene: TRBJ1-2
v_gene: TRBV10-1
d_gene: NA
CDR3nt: TGCGCCAGCAGTGAATCCCAGGACAGCTTCTATGGCTACACCTTC
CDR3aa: CASSESQDSFYGYTF

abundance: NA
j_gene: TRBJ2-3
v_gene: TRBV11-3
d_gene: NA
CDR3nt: TGTGCCAGCAGCTTAGGGAGTGGGGATACGCAGTATTTT
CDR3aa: CASSLGSGDTQYF

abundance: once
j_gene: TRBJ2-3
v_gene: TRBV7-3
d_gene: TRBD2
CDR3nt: TGTGCCAGCAGCTCGGGACTAGCGGGGGCCCTGGGAGATACGCAGTATTTT
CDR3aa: CASSSGLAGALGDTQYF

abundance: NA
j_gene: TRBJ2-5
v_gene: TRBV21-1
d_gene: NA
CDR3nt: TGTGCCAGCAGCACAACTAGCGGGGGGTACCAAGAGACCCAGTACTTC
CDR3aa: CASSTTSGGYQETQYF

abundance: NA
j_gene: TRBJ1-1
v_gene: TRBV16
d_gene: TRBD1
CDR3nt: TGTGCCAGCAGGGACAGGGGGCATGGCACTGAAGCTTTCTTT
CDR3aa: CASRDRGHGTEAFF

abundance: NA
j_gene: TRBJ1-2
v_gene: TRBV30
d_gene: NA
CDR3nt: TGTGCCTGGAGTCCCGGTCCGGAGGGCTCCGGCTACACCTTC
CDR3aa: CAWSPGPEGSGYTF

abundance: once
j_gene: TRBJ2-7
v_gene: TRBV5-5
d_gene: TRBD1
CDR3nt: TGTGCCAGCAGCCTCAACCCAGGGGGCGAGCAGTACTTC
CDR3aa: CASSLNPGGEQYF

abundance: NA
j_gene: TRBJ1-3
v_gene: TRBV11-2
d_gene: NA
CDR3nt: TGTGCCAGCAGCTTCGGGGGATCCTCCTCTGGAAACACCATATATTTT
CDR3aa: CASSFGGSSSGNTIYF

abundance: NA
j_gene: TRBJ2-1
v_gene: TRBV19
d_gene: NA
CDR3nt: TGTGCCAGTCGAACACACCGCTCCTACAATGAGCAGTTCTTC
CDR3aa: CASRTHRSYNEQFF

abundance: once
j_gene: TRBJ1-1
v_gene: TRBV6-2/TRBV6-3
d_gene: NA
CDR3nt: TGTGCCAGCAGTTACCCCTTAGGGGGGGCGAACACTGAAGCTTTCTTT
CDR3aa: CASSYPLGGANTEAFF

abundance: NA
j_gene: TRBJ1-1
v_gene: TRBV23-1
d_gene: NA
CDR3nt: TGCGCCAGCAGTCAATCCCCTGCAGGGGTGAACACTGAAGCTTTCTTT
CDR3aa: CASSQSPAGVNTEAFF

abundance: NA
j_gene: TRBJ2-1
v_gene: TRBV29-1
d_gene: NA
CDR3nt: TGCAGCGTTGAAGTTACTAGTCGGGGGGAGCAGTTCTTC
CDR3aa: CSVEVTSRGEQFF

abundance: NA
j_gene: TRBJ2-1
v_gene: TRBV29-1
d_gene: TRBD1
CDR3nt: TGCAGCGCCCCCCCGGGACAGGGCTACAATGAGCAGTTCTTC
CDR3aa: CSAPPGQGYNEQFF

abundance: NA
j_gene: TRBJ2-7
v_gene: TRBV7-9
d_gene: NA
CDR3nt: TGTGCCAGCAGCTTAGTGGGCGGGTTCGAGCAGTACTTC
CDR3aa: CASSLVGGFEQYF

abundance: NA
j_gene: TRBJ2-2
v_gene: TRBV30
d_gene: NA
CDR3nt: TGTGCTAGGGCCCGGGGCACCGGGGAGCTGTTTTTT
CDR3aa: CARARGTGELFF

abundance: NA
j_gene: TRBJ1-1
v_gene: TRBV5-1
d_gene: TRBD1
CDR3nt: TGCGCCAGCAGCCAGGGACAGGGAATGAACACTGAAGCTTTCTTT
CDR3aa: CASSQGQGMNTEAFF

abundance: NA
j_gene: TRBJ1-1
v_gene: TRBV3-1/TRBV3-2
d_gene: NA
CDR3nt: TGTGCCAGCAGCCACCTATCAGGGGCGATTGCTCCCCAGCGGAACACTGAAGCTTTCTTT
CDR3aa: CASSHLSGAIAPQRNTEAFF

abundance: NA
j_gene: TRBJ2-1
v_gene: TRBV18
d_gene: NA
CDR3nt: TGTGCCAGCTCACCAAAGCGAGGCAATGAGCAGTTCTTC
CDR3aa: CASSPKRGNEQFF

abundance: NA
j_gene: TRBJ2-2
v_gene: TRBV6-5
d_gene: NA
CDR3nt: TGTGCCAGCAAGCGGTCCAACACCGGGGAGCTGTTTTTT
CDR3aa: CASKRSNTGELFF

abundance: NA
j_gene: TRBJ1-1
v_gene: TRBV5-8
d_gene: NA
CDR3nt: TGTGCCAGCAGACTGTGGGGCGGCAGAACGAACACTGAAGCTTTCTTT
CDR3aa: CASRLWGGRTNTEAFF

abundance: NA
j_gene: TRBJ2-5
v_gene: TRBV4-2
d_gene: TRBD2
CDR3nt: TGTGCCAGCAGCCAGCCGGGACTAGAGGGAGGGGAGACCCAGTACTTC
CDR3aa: CASSQPGLEGGETQYF